This TCR beta chain originates from a study of T cell responses to AZD1222 COVID-19 vaccine. Broader study findings: Spike-specific TCR breadth and depth both grew after two AZD1222 doses. The donor group comprised mostly white British people and more females; the analysis possibly underestimated clonal diversity. Without day 14 samples, only post-peak T cell repertoires were studied.

Pooled samples include second doses given at about 4 or 12 weeks. Notes on this clone: What it binds is not known.

Clones were sequenced by immunoSEQ multiplex PCR, and TCRdb holds only the in-frame ones, with some missing. The sample has 150,000 to 190,000 clones; 85% to 95% are singletons. Trimming took 7 bases from V and 6 from J, leaving 25 bases between them. This CDR3 region has 17 residues. Germline CDR1 reads SEHNR; CDR2 reads FQNEAQ (reference sequence). The chain recombines TRBV7-9 with TRBJ2-4; the D is unclear. The starting material was peripheral blood, obtained 28 days after the second AZD1222 dose. The sequence came from an adult who received the AZD1222 COVID-19 vaccine. DNA for the CDR3: TGTGCCAGCACCTCCTCCATAAGCGTAATGAGGAGAAACATTCAGTACTTC. It yields the protein CASTSSISVMRRNIQYF.